This TCR beta chain was identified during a study of blood T cell repertoires in COVID-19. In this sample, this clone turned up once. Per the study methods: Nucleated cell number was recorded as an estimate derived from reference gene primer amplification. Here immunoSEQ multiplex PCR was the method, and the copy in TCRdb shows in-frame clones only, minus some. V and J calls and clone size are given by that table; D and trimming were obtained from the DNA. The table lists about 120,000 clones, around 80% of them singletons, with around 5.9% in the top ten. Germline V CDR1 and CDR2: KGHDR, SFDVKD. This CDR3 is built from 12 residues. V was shortened by 5 bases and J by 4 bases, with 7 bases between the two germline ends.

This receptor was taken from a man between 65 and 80 years old with acute or convalescent COVID-19. The chain employs TRBV24-1 and TRBJ1-2, with D hard to call. What was sequenced was peripheral blood. The CDR3 region is CATSVGSYGYTF. The CDR3 DNA reads TGTGCCACCAGTGTGGGCAGCTATGGCTACACCTTC.